This TCR beta chain emerged from a study of patients and donors after allogeneic stem cell transplantation. The CDR3 spans 15 residues. V was trimmed by 6 bases and J by 2 bases, leaving 14 bases between them. Germline V gene data show CDR1 as MNHEY and CDR2 as SVGAGI. TCRdb reprocessed the RT-PCR reads with MiXCR, giving one entry per CDR3 protein. The table has about 90,000 distinct CDR3 sequences, roughly 48% seen once; the top ten hold roughly 64%. The receptor's source is a human donor who was either an allogeneic HSCT recipient or a stem cell or donor lymphocyte infusion donor (not recorded which). It is not recorded whose cells these are; they may come from a transplant donor. The source material was blood, either unsorted or a sorted T cell fraction (not recorded which). This rearrangement joins TRBV6-5 to TRBJ1-5; D gene ambiguous. In DNA form, the CDR3 reads TGTGCCAGCAGAATAAACTCCAAGGGCAATCAGCCCCAGCATTTT. Translated: CASRINSKGNQPQHF.